The 3 T cell receptor beta chains listed next were all sequenced from one sample in a study of shared clonotypes between healthy human individuals (dated by TCRdb to 2020 to 2021). Receptor libraries were prepared by the immunoSEQ multiplex PCR assay. TCRdb stores this immuneACCESS table with in-frame sequences only. Part of the clones is absent; in the studies checked, under half of the shortfall reflects unresolved V genes, and no reason is known for the rest. The sample includes about 980,000 clones, with approximately 80% observed a single time. Jointly, the top ten make up about 1.5% of the sample. Sequencing was done on a sample of memory CD4+ T cells sorted from blood. What this sample's cell subset or site label stands for: CD45RA-negative fraction. These receptors were obtained from a man between 18 and 35 years old in good health.

This clone was detected ten times or more. The rearrangement uses TRBV28 and TRBJ2-3; D possibly corresponds to TRBD2 (7 bases). This CDR3 spans 12 amino acids. With 6 bases removed from V and 8 bases from J, the gap between germline ends came to 12 bases. Looked up from germline, CDR1 is MDHEN and CDR2 is SYDVKM. The CDR3 reads CASRKGEGTQYF. DNA for the CDR3: TGTGCCAGCAGGAAGGGGGAGGGTACGCAGTATTTT. Looking up the rest from reference TRBV28 and TRBJ2-3 gives the full variable domain: DVKVTQSSRYLVKRTGEKVFLECVQDMDHENMFWYRQDPGLGLRLIYFSYDVKMKEKGDIPEGYSVSREKKERFSLILESASTNQTSMYLCASRKGEGTQYFGPGTRLTVL.

The V call is TRBV5-5, the J call TRBJ2-3; no firm D call. This CDR3 is built from 14 residues. Germline values: CDR1 SGHKS, CDR2 YYEKEE (reference sequence). Trimming removed 4 bases at V and 3 bases at J, with 12 bases between. CDR3: CASSPVFLTDTQYF. DNA of the CDR3: TGTGCCAGCAGCCCGGTCTTTTTGACAGATACGCAGTATTTT.

To note about this clone: Other DNA sequences in the same sample also yield this CDR3. V usage is TRBV7-2 and J usage is TRBJ2-3; no clear D. The CDR3 contains 12 residues. Trimming left V 5 bases short and J 1 base short, with 4 bases between. CDR1 and CDR2 from the germline V gene are SGHTA and FQGNSA. CDR3 nucleotide sequence: TGTGCCAGCAGCCCCGGCACAGATACGCAGTATTTT. Protein sequence: CASSPGTDTQYF.